This TCR beta chain originates from a study of blood T cells in healthy people across ages. About this clonotype itself: Its antigen remains unknown.

Study-wide results and caveats: Considered underestimates were the diversity estimates obtained from one million T cells.

Combining a sample-barcoded 5' primer with a J-beta primer mix, a second PCR ran for about 7 to 11 cycles. TCRdb fed the 5' RACE reads into MiXCR, producing one record per CDR3 protein. The sample lists around 650,000 distinct CDR3 sequences, roughly 41% occurring once. Sequencing used blood. The receptor's source is a man of 80 years or more in good health.

The CDR3 DNA is TGCAGCGTTGATAAGGCGGGAATCCAAGAGACCCAGTACTTC. Translation: CSVDKAGIQETQYF. The rearrangement uses TRBV29-1 and TRBJ2-5; a possible D gene is TRBD2 (6 bases). The CDR3 is 14 residues long. Germline V gives CDR1 SQVTM, CDR2 ANQGSEA. Trimming pared 3 bases from V and 1 base from J, leaving 12 bases between.